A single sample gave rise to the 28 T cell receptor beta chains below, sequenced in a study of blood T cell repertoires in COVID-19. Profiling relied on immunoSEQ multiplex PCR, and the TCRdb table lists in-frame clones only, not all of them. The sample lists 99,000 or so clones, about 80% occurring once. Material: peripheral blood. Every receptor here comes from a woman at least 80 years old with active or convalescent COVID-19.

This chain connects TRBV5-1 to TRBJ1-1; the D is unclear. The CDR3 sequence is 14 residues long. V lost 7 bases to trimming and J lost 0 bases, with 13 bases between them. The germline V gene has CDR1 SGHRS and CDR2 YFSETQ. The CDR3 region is CASRSELMNTEAFF. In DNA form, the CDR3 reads TGCGCCAGCCGGTCTGAGCTAATGAACACTGAAGCTTTCTTT.

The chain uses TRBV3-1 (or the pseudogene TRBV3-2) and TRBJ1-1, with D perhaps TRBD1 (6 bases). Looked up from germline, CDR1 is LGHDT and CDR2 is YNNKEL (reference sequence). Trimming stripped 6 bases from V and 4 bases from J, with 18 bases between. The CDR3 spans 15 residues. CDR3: CASRSRSGRGTEAFF. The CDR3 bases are TGTGCCAGCAGGTCAAGAAGTGGCAGGGGCACTGAAGCTTTCTTT.

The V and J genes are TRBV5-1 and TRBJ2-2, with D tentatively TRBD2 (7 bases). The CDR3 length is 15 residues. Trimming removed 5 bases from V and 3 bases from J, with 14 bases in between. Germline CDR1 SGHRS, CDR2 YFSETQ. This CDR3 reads CASRPVGGDTGELFF. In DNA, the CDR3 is TGCGCCAGCAGGCCCGTAGGGGGGGACACCGGGGAGCTGTTTTTT.

Written as DNA, the CDR3 is TGTGCCAGCAGCCCAGGGTGGGGACTGCCCTATGGCTACACCTTC. It encodes CASSPGWGLPYGYTF. The V call is TRBV7-8, the J call TRBJ1-2, with a possible D match to TRBD1 (5 bases). Between the trimmed V and J ends, which lost 5 bases and 4 bases, there was a span of 17 bases. In germline, CDR1 is SGHVS, CDR2 FQNEAQ. The CDR3 runs to 15 residues.

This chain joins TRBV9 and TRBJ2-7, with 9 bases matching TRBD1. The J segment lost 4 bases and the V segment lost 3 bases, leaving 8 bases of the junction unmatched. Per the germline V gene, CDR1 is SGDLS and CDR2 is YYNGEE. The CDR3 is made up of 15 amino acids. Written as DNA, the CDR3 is TGTGCCAGCAGCGCCTACCCGGGACAGGGTTACGAGCAGTACTTC. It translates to CASSAYPGQGYEQYF.

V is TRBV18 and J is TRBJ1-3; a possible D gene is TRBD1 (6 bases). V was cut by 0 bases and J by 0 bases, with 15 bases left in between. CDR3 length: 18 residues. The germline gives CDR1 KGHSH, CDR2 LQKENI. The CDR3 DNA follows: TGTGCCAGCTCACCACCGGGTTTACAGGGCCCCTCTGGAAACACCATATATTTT. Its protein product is CASSPPGLQGPSGNTIYF.

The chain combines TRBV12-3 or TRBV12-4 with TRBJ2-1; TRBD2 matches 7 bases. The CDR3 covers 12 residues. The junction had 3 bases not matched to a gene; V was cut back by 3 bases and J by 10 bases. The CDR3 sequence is CASSFNGREQFF. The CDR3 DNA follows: TGTGCCAGCAGTTTTAACGGGAGGGAGCAGTTCTTC.

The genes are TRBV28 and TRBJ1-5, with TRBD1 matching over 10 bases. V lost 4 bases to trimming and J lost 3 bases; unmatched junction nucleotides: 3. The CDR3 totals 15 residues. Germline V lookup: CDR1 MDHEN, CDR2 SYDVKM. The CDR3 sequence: CASSSTGGLNQPQHF. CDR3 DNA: TGTGCCAGCAGTTCGACAGGGGGCCTCAATCAGCCCCAGCATTTT.

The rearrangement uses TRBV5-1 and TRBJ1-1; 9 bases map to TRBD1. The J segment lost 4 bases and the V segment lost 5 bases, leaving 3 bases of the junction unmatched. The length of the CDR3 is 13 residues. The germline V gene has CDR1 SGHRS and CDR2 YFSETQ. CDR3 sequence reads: CASRTGQGTEAFF. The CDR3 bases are TGCGCCAGCAGAACGGGACAGGGCACTGAAGCTTTCTTT.

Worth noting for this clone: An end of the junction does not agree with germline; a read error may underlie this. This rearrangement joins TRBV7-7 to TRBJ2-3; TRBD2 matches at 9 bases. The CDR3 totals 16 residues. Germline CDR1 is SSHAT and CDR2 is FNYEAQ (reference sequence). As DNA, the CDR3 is TGTGCTAGCAGCTTAGGCGGGGGGGAAATCTCAGATACGCAGTATTTT. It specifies CASSLGGGEISDTQYF.

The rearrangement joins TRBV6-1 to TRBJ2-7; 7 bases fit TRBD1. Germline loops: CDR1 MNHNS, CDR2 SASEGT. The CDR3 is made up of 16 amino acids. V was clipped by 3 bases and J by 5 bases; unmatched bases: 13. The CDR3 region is CASSDRAGTVIDEQYF. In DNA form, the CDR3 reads TGTGCCAGCAGTGACCGTGCCGGGACAGTGATCGACGAGCAGTACTTC.

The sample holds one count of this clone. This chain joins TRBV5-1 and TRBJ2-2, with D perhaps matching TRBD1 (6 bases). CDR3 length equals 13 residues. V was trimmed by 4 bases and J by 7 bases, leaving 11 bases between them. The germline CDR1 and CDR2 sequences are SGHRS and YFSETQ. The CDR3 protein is CASSQQGRGELFF. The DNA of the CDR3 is TGCGCCAGCAGCCAACAGGGTCGCGGGGAGCTGTTTTTT. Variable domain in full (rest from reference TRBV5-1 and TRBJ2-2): KAGVTQTPRYLIKTRGQQVTLSCSPISGHRSVSWYQQTPGQGLQFLFEYFSETQRNKGNFPGRFSGRQFSNSRSEMNVSTLELGDSALYLCASSQQGRGELFFGEGSRLTVL.

As DNA, the CDR3 is TGTGCCAGCAGTTGGACCGGGACAGCATACACCGGGGAGCTGTTTTTT. Residues: CASSWTGTAYTGELFF. The chain links TRBV5-6 to TRBJ2-2; TRBD1 matches 7 bases. CDR1 and CDR2 (germline): SGHDT, YYEEEE. V lost 5 bases to trimming and J lost 3 bases; unmatched junction nucleotides: 10. This CDR3 region has 16 residues.

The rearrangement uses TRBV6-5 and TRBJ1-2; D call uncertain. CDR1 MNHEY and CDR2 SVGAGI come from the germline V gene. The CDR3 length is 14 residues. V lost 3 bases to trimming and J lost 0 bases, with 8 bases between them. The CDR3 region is CASSYLLANYGYTF. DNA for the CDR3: TGTGCCAGCAGTTATCTCTTAGCTAACTATGGCTACACCTTC.

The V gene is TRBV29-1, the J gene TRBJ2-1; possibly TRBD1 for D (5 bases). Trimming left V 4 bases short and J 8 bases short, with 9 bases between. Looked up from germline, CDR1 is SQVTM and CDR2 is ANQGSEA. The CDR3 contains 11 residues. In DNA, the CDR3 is TGCAGCGTTGTAGGACACGATGAGCAGTTCTTC. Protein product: CSVVGHDEQFF.

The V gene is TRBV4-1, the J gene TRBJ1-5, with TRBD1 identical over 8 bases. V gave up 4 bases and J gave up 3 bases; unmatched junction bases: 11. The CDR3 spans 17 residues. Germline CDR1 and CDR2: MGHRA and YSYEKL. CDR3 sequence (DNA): TGCGCCAGCAGCCGCTGGACAGGGAGGGCTCTCAATCAGCCCCAGCATTTT. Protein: CASSRWTGRALNQPQHF.

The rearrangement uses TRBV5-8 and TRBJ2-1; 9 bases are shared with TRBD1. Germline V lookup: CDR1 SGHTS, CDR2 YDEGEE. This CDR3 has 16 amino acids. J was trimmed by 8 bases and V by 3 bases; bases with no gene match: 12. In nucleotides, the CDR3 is TGTGCCAGCAGCTCCCTCCGGGACAGGGAAGGCGATGAGCAGTTCTTC. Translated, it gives CASSSLRDREGDEQFF.

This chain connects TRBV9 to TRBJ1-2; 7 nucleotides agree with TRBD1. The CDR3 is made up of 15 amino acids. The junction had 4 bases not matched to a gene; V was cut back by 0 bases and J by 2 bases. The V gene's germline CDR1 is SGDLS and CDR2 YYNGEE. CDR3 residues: CASSVGGTANYGYTF. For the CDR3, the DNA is TGTGCCAGCAGCGTAGGAGGGACAGCGAACTATGGCTACACCTTC.

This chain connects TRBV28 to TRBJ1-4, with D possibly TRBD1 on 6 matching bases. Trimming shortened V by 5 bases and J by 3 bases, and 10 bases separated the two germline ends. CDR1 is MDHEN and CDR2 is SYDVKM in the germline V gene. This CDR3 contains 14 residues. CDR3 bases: TGTGCCAGCAGTGCCCGGACAGCTAATGAAAAACTGTTTTTT. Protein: CASSARTANEKLFF.

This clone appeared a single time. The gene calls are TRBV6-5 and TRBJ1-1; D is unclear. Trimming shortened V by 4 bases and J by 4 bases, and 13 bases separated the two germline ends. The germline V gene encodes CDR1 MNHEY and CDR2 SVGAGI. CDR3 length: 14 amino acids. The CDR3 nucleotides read TGTGCCAGCAGTTTGGAGGGAGGGATCACTGAAGCTTTCTTT. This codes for CASSLEGGITEAFF.

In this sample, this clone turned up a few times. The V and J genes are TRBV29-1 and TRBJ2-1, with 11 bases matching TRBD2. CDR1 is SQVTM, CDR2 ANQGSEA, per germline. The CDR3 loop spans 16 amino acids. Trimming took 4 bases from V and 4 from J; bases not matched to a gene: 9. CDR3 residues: CSVVTRGLAEYNEQFF. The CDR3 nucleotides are TGCAGCGTTGTTACAAGGGGACTAGCGGAATACAATGAGCAGTTCTTC.

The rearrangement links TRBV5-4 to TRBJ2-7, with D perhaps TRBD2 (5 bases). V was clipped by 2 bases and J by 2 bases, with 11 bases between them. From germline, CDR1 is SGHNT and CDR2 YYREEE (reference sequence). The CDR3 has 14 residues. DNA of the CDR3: TGTGCCAGCAGCTTTGCGGGCGCCACCTACGAGCAGTACTTC. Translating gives CASSFAGATYEQYF.

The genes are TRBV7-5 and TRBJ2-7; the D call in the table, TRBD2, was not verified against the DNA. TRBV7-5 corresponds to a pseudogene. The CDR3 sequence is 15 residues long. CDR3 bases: TGTGCAGAAACACAGGTCGGGGGTTCGGTCTACGAGCAGTACTTC. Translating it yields CAETQVGGSVYEQYF.

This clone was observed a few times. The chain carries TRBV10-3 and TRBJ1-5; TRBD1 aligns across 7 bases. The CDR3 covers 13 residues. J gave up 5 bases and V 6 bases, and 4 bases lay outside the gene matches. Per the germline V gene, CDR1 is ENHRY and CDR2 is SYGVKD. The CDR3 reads CAISGQEYQPQHF. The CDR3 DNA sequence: TGTGCCATCAGCGGACAGGAGTATCAGCCCCAGCATTTT.

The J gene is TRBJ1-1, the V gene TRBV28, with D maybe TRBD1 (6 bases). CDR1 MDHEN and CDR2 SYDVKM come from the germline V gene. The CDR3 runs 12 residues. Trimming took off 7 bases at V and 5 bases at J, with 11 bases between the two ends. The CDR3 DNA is TGTGCCAGCACCATCAGGGGTACTGAAGCTTTCTTT. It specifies CASTIRGTEAFF.

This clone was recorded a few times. The CDR3, as DNA: TGTGCCAGCAGTTATCCCGAGGAGCGGGAGAGTTTCAATGAGCAGTTCTTC. As protein: CASSYPEERESFNEQFF. The V and J genes are TRBV6-2 or TRBV6-3 and TRBJ2-1; 8 nucleotides agree with TRBD2. Trimming cost V 3 bases and J 6 bases; bases outside gene matches: 13. Germline V lookup: CDR1 MNHEY, CDR2 SVGEGT. The CDR3 is 17 residues long.

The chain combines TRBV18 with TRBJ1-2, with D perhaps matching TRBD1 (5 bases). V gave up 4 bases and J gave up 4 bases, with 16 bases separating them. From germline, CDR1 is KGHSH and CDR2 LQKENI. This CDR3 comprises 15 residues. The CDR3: CASSRRGEGTYGYTF. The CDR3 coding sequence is TGTGCCAGCTCACGGAGAGGGGAGGGGACCTATGGCTACACCTTC.

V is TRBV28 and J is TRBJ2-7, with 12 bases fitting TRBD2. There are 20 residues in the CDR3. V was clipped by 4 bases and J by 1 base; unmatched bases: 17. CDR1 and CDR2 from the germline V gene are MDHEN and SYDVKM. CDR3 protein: CASSSSPYPGLAGQSYEQYF. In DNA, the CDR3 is TGTGCCAGCAGTTCCTCCCCATATCCCGGACTAGCGGGACAATCCTACGAGCAGTACTTC.